This TCR beta chain originates from a study of radiation and T cells in renal cell carcinoma. The study, taken as a whole, reports: No pretreatment tumor biopsies were available for baseline clonotypes.

Sequencing used immunoSEQ multiplex PCR; TCRdb keeps in-frame clones, though not all of them. The sample lists more than 75,000 clones; about 86% were seen once. Time point given: blood 2 weeks post-SBRT. Treatment in this sample: 15 Gy SBRT to primary tumor, nephrectomy 4 weeks later. Clear cell pathology was present in this patient's renal cell carcinoma. Germline CDR1 SGHVS, CDR2 FQNEAQ. V gave up 2 bases and J gave up 3 bases, with 7 bases separating them. The CDR3 extends over 13 amino acids. About this clone itself: Its antigen remains unidentified.

The chain combines TRBV7-8 with TRBJ1-1; D is uncertain. The source is a woman in her 50s with renal cell carcinoma. The sample here was blood, taken from a patient whose treatment included radiotherapy and nephrectomy. CDR3 protein: CASSLQEYTEAFF. Here the CDR3 DNA reads TGTGCCAGCAGCTTACAGGAGTACACTGAAGCTTTCTTT.